This paragraph covers one T cell receptor (beta chain) sequence. Each participant's cohort was designated according to participant-reported clinical history. These data are taken from a study of blood T cell repertoires in COVID-19. The germline gives CDR1 SEHNR, CDR2 FQNEAQ (reference sequence). Trimming at V came to 5 bases and at J to 0 bases, leaving 10 bases not matched to a gene. The CDR3 length is 16 residues. Clones were sequenced by immunoSEQ multiplex PCR, and TCRdb holds only the in-frame ones, with some missing. Found here are about 230,000 clones, 80% to 90% of them singletons; the top ten hold 3.7%.

This clonotype was obtained from a woman in her 30s who had been exposed to COVID-19. Source material: PBMCs or T cells enriched from blood (not recorded which). This chain links TRBV7-9 with TRBJ2-7; 7 bases line up with TRBD1. The chain's CDR3 is CASSRKRTGFSYEQYF. The CDR3 DNA sequence: TGTGCCAGCAGCAGAAAAAGGACAGGATTCTCCTACGAGCAGTACTTC. Full variable domain (missing parts from reference TRBV7-9 and TRBJ2-7): DTGVSQNPRHKITKRGQNVTFRCDPISEHNRLYWYRQTLGQGPEFLTYFQNEAQLEKSRLLSDRFSAERPKGSFSTLEIQRTEQGDSAMYLCASSRKRTGFSYEQYFGPGTRLTVT.